This paragraph reports one TCR beta chain. These data originate in a study of glioma-infiltrating T cells after dendritic cell vaccination. This CDR3 is built from 15 residues. The V gene's germline CDR1 is SGHDT and CDR2 YYEEEE. Trimming took 4 bases from V and 3 from J; bases not matched to a gene: 6. Clones were sequenced by immunoSEQ multiplex PCR, and TCRdb holds only the in-frame ones, with some missing. The sample records approximately 100,000 clones, roughly 76% being singletons. The J gene is TRBJ1-3, the V gene TRBV5-6, with 8 nucleotides matching TRBD1. This sample comprised blood, obtained before dendritic cell vaccination. This receptor was obtained from a human donor with glioblastoma. The CDR3 region has the DNA TGTGCCAGCAGCCCAAGGACAGGGTTTGGAAACACCATATATTTT. It specifies CASSPRTGFGNTIYF.